This T cell receptor beta chain is from a study of cytomegalovirus exposure and HLA in healthy donors (dated by TCRdb to about 2017). With regard to the full study: An earlier analysis of about 560 of the donors reported approximately 280 Gb of sequence data and some 110 million unique TCR beta sequences obtained from 180 million or so T cells. A later analysis re-examined previously published TCR beta repertoires from over 500 donors and added high-resolution HLA genotyping to investigate patterns of TCR occurrence. High-throughput TCR immunosequencing, statistical association of individual TCRs with disease status, and machine learning were combined to predict cytomegalovirus infection status. An early release that covered roughly 600 HLA-typed donors contained about 300 gigabases of sequencing data and some 87 million unique TCR sequences. Besides the first cohort of some 670 subjects, a separate validation cohort made up of some 110 different subjects was used. In the later analysis, no new phenotypic data were used to find candidate immune exposures; instead, reliance was placed on TCR beta sequences and their occurrence across donors. Among a few hundred genotyped donors of the cohort, an average of approximately 240,000 unique TCR beta nucleotide sequences were sequenced per donor, roughly 18% of them non-productive. Typing coverage varied by locus: about 620-630 donors for A, B, C, DRB1 and DQB1; more than 500 for DQA1; over 600 for DPA1; 450 to 480 for DPB1. Alongside the repertoire data, information on donor age, sex, ethnicity and CMV serostatus was compiled. To decide whether each TCR beta V gene segment behaved as functional or pseudogenic, an earlier analysis of nearly 600 of the donors relied on high-throughput TCR beta sequencing. Of the roughly 400 genotyped donors, 81% fell in the genetic ancestry cluster associated with self-reported Caucasian donors. The aim of the study was to test whether cataloging public T cell receptors could identify signatures of past pathogen exposure. A later genetic analysis used genome-wide SNP genotypes for about three fifths of the 666 donors, treating that subset as a discovery cohort. All discovery cohort repertoires had been generated on a single sequencing platform. The study profiled the T cell repertoires of more than 500 subjects by immunosequencing and related them to cytomegalovirus serostatus. Because of strong linkage in the cohort, roughly five DR-DQ haplotypes were treated as single units for association and clustering. HLA typing covered class I and class II loci at four-digit resolution. Study-wide conclusions, independent of this receptor: Some IMGT-functional V segments, including TRBV6-2 and TRBV6-3, could not be told apart with the 87-base-pair reads, so those segments were excluded. Assigning TCR associations to individual alleles was difficult when HLA alleles, especially DR and DQ, strongly co-occurred. Linkage disequilibrium might explain the correlated functional status among segregating V segments, but an unknown experimental factor could not be ruled out. Because counts were too low, seventeen rarely observed V segments, including chromosome 9 orphons, were excluded from the earlier analysis of a few hundred of the donors. A further reported finding was that TCR beta sequences accurately predicted the HLA-A and HLA-B alleles for most subjects in the first cohort. Most CMV-associated TCR beta chains appeared to be HLA-restricted in a later analysis, and the HLA associations seemed to be driven largely by CMV exposure. Sequencing depth was assumed to be roughly uniform across donors in the presence/absence analyses, though that assumption may not hold. The study listed around 160 TCR beta chains as associated with cytomegalovirus. Broadly in line with IMGT annotations, most TCR beta V segments showed up in productive rearrangements about 87% or about 30% of the time in an earlier analysis of 450 to 600 of the donors. While some public TCRs were present in many individuals, most TCR sequences turned up only very rarely across donors. A later analysis found that TCR association rates varied across HLA loci, with DRB1 alleles showing the most associated TCRs and HLA-C alleles the fewest. It was suggested by the authors that the approach could potentially be generalized to other disease states and immunological phenotypes. In both the original and validation cohorts, the classifier was reported to diagnose cytomegalovirus status with high specificity and sensitivity. Specific HLA alleles were associated with 16,951 TCR beta sequences at a false discovery rate of 0.05 in a later analysis. In a later genetic analysis, fewer N-insertions in productive TCRs were reported among donors in an Asian-associated ancestry cluster than the roughly 640-donor mean. In vitro tests confirmed that a few of the cytomegalovirus-associated TCR beta chains recognize cytomegalovirus antigens. In a later genetic analysis, a missense DCLRE1C variant was associated with V-gene and J-gene trimming of TCR beta chains, and the association was replicated in an independent cohort. In a later analysis, several top co-occurrence clusters were reported to appear linked to parvovirus B19, influenza, CMV and Epstein-Barr virus. Because some donors lacked HLA typing at each locus, the association tests relied only on the typed subset. A cluster of highly shared sequence variants was judged likely to be a technical artifact of the sequencing pipeline. In this cohort, only TCR beta chains were sequenced, and detectable features were limited by the absence of alpha or paired-chain data. Compared with equally common non-associated chains, HLA-associated TCR beta chains in a later analysis were more clonally expanded and had lower generation probabilities. Immune exposure information for the cohort was limited to CMV serostatus.

Libraries were made using the immunoSEQ multiplex PCR assay. A mixture of 60 forward primers for TCR Vbeta segments and 13 reverse primers for TCR Jbeta segments was used in the multiplex PCR. Amplification of the CDR3 region of rearranged TCR beta genes was performed with a multiplex PCR assay on genomic DNA. The Illumina HiSeq System was used to sequence the amplified TCR beta libraries as 87-base-pair reads. The authors processed their data as follows. In a later analysis, some 80 million unique TCR beta chains were counted across the 500 to 850 repertoires, and approximately 11 million of these chains were shared by at least two donors. A nearest-neighbor algorithm error-corrected the raw reads and collapsed the reads into unique sequences, merging closely related sequences to remove PCR and sequencing errors. CDR3 sequences were aligned to IMGT reference sequences to assign V, D and J gene segments. For a sequence to be retained, a match of at least six nucleotides was required to both a V gene segment and a J gene segment. A rearrangement was called productive if the CDR3 had no stop codons and remained in frame with V and J, and every other rearrangement was called non-productive. Following IMGT convention, CDR3 was defined as the stretch from the second conserved V-encoded cysteine to the conserved J-encoded phenylalanine. The earlier analysis of about 590 of the donors excluded sequences that lacked an unambiguous match to a single V gene segment. An earlier analysis of about 600 of the donors called V segments functional above 56.7% productive rearrangements and segregating when the between-donor standard deviation exceeded 5%. A statistical classification framework was developed to diagnose cytomegalovirus status using the catalog of TCR beta chain sequences. V and J gene assignment, in a later analysis, came from comparing TCR nucleotide sequences with IMGT/GENE-DB human TR gene sequences. Using the TCRdist pipeline, a later analysis assigned CDR3 sequences along with most-parsimonious VDJ recombination scenarios. A later analysis defined each TCR beta chain by its CDR3 amino acid sequence plus V-gene family, and excluded reads lacking a unique V-gene family. To address suspected cross-contamination and a sequencing artifact, a later analysis removed a few hundred highly shared, low-generation-probability nucleotide sequences. A later analysis calculated a clonal expansion index for each public chain from normalized within-repertoire ranks of inferred template counts. Generation probabilities in a later analysis came from a VDJ recombination model fitted to out-of-frame rearrangements, and those results were checked against IGoR. In a later analysis, hypergeometric tests were used to score TCR-TCR, TCR-HLA and TCR-CMV co-occurrence, with a repertoire-size bias correction applied to TCR pairs. A later analysis estimated false discovery rates by permuting HLA or CMV assignments 20 times. In a later analysis, co-occurring TCRs were grouped using DBSCAN, with TCRdist sequence similarity added in when clustering inside HLA-allele-positive subsets. Repertoires with fewer than 30,000 or more than 120,000 public chains were left out of co-occurrence clustering, as were several repertoires with anomalous nucleotide sharing. The table comes from immuneACCESS by way of TCRdb, which keeps in-frame sequences with V and J called. Part of the clones is missing from these tables; in studies checked, under half for an unresolved V gene and the rest for unknown reasons. The DNA was the basis for D and trimming; V, J and clone size are from that table. The sample table lists roughly 120,000 clones, 82% of them with a count of one. The ten largest clonotypes hold roughly 2.5% of the sample.

The cohort consisted of approximately 670 healthy bone marrow donors. At the time of sampling, all cohort members were nominally healthy, though unrecorded immune exposures were likely present. The donor tested CMV seronegative, placing the donor among the approximately 400 seronegative members of the cohort. Each donor provided a peripheral blood sample, and peripheral blood mononuclear cells were used for TCR beta sequencing. Genomic DNA extraction from the blood cell samples was performed with the Qiagen DNeasy Blood Extraction Kit. CDR1 and CDR2, per the germline V gene, are MNHNS and SASEGT. Spanning cysteine to phenylalanine, the CDR3 consists of 15 amino acids. Solely the CDR3 DNA is kept, with 45 bases framed from the first base. Trimming leaves V shorter by 2 bases and J shorter by 4 bases, with the junction holding 7 bases beyond the gene matches. For this clone: The target of this receptor is not known. Nothing much larger sits one base from this clone, and base qualities are not available.

The source is a woman under 30 in good health and CMV-seronegative. What was sequenced was PBMCs. The V gene is TRBV6-1 and the J gene is TRBJ2-7; 8 central bases correspond to TRBD1. The nucleotide sequence reads TGTGCCAGCAGTGAATCCACGGGACAGGTATACGAGCAGTACTTC. This translates into CASSESTGQVYEQYF.